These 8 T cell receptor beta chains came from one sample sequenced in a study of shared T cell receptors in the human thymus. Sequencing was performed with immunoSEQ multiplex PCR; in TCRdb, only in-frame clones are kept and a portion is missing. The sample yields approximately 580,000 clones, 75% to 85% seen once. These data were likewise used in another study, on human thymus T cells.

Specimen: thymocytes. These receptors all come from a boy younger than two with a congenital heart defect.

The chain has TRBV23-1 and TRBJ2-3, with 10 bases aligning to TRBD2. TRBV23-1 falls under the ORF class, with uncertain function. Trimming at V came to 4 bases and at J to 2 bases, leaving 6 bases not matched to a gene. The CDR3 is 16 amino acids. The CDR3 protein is CASSRGLAEITDTQYF. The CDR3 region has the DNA TGCGCCAGCAGTCGAGGACTAGCGGAGATCACAGATACGCAGTATTTT.

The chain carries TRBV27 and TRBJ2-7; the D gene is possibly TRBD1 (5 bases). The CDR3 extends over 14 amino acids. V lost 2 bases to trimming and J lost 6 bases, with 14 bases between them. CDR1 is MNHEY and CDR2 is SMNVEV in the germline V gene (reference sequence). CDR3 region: CASSLVGRVSEQYF. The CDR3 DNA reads TGTGCCAGCAGTTTAGTGGGCAGGGTGTCCGAGCAGTACTTC.

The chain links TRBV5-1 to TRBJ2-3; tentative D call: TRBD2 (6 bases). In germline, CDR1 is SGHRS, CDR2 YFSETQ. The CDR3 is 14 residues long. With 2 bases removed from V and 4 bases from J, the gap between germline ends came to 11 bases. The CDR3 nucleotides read TGCGCCAGCAGCTTAGGAGGGAAAGCAGATACGCAGTATTTT. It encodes CASSLGGKADTQYF.

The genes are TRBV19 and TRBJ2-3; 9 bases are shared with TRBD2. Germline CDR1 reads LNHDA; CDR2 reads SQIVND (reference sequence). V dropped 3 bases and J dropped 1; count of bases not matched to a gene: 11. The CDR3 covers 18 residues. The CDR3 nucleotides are TGTGCCAGTAGTATGGTACAGTCAGTAGCGGGAGGCACAGATACGCAGTATTTT. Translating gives CASSMVQSVAGGTDTQYF.

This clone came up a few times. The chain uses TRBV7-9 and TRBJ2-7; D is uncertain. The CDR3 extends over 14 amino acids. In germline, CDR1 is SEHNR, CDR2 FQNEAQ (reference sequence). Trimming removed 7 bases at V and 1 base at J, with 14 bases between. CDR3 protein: CASNPLSESYEQYF. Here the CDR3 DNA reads TGTGCCAGCAACCCTCTGAGCGAGTCCTACGAGCAGTACTTC.

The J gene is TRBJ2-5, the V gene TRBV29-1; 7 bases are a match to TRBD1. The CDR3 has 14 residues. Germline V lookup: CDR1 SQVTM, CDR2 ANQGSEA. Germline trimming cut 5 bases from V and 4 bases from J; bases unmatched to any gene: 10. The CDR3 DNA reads TGCAGCGTTTCCTCCGGGACAGTCCGAGAGACCCAGTACTTC. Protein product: CSVSSGTVRETQYF. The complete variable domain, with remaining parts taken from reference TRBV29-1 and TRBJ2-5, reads SAVISQKPSRDICQRGTSLTIQCQVDSQVTMMFWYRQQPGQSLTLIATANQGSEATYESGFVIDKFPISRPNLTFSTLTVSNMSPEDSSIYLCSVSSGTVRETQYFGPGTRLLVL.

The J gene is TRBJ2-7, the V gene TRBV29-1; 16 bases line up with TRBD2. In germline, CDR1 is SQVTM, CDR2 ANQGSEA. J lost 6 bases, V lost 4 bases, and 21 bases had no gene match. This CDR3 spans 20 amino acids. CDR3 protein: CSVGLSPLGTSGRARGEQYF. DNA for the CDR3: TGCAGCGTTGGCCTTAGTCCCCTGGGGACTAGCGGGAGGGCCAGAGGCGAGCAGTACTTC.

As DNA, the CDR3 is TGTGCTAGTGGTCAACCCCGGGGGGAGTCGAGAGAGACCCAGTACTTC. Translating it yields CASGQPRGESRETQYF. The rearrangement links TRBV12-5 to TRBJ2-5, with 7 bases identical to TRBD2. Germline CDR1 LGHNT, CDR2 FRNRAP. J was trimmed by 4 bases and V by 5 bases; bases with no gene match: 13. The CDR3 has 16 residues.